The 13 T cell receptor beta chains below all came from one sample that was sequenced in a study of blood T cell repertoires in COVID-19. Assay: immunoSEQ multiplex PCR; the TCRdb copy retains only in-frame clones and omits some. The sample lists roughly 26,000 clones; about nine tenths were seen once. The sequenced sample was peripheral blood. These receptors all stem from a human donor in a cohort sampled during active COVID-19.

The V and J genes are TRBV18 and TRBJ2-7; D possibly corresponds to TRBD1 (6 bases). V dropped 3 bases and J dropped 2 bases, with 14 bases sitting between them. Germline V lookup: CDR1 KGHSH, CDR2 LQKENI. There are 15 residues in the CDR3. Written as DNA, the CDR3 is TGTGCCAGCTCACCCACGGCAGGGGTACCCTACGAGCAGTACTTC. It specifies CASSPTAGVPYEQYF.

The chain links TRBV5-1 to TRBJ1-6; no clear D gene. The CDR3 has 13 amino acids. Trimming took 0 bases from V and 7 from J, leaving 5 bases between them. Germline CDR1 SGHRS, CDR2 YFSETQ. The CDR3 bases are TGCGCCAGCAGCTTGGCTCAGAATTCACCCCTCCACTTT. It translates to CASSLAQNSPLHF.

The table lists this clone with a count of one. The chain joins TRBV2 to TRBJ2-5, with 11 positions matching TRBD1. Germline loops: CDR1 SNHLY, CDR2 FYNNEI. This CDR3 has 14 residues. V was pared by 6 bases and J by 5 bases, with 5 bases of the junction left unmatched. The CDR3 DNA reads TGTGCCAGCAGGGAGGACAGGGGGCGTGAGACCCAGTACTTC. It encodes CASREDRGRETQYF.

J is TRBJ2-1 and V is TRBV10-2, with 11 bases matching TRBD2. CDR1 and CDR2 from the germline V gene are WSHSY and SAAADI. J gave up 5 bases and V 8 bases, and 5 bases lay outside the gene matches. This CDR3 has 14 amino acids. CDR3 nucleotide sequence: TGCGCCAGCGGTACTAGCGGGGGAGACAATGAGCAGTTCTTC. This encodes CASGTSGGDNEQFF.

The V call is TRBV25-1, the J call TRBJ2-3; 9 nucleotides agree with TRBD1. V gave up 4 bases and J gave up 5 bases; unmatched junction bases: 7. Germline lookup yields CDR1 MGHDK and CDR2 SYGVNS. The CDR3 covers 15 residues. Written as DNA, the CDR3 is TGTGCCAGCAGTGCGGCACAGGGGGCTGGAGATACGCAGTATTTT. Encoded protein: CASSAAQGAGDTQYF.

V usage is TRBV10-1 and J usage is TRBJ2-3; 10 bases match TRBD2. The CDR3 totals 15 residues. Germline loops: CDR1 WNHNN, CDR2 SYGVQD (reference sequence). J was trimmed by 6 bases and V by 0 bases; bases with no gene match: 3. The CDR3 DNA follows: TGCGCCAGCAGTGAGTCGATACTAGCGGGGGATACGCAGTATTTT. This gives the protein CASSESILAGDTQYF.

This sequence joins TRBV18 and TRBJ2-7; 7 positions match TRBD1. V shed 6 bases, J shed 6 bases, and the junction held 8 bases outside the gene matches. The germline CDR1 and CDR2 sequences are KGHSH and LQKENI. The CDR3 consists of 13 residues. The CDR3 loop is CASSGGRGFEQYV. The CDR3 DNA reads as TGTGCCAGCTCTGGAGGCAGGGGGTTCGAGCAGTACGTC.

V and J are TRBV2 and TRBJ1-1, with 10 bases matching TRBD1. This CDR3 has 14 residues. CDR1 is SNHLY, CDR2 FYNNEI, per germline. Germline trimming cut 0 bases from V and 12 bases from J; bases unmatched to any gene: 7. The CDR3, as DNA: TGTGCCAGCAGTGAAGCGAGGGACAGGGGAGTAACTTTCTTT. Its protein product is CASSEARDRGVTFF.

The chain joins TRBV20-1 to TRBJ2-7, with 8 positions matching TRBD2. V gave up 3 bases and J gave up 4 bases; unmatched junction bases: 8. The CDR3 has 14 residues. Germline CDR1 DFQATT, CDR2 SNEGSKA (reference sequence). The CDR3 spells CSASLRGGTYEQYF. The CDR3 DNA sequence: TGCAGTGCTAGTCTACGGGGGGGCACGTACGAGCAGTACTTC.

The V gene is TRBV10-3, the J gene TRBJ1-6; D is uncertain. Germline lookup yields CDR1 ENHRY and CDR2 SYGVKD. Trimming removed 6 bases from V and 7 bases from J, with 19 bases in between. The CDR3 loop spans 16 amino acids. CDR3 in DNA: TGTGCCATCAGCCCTAGTCGGGTTACCAAGAATTCACCCCTCCACTTT. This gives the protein CAISPSRVTKNSPLHF.

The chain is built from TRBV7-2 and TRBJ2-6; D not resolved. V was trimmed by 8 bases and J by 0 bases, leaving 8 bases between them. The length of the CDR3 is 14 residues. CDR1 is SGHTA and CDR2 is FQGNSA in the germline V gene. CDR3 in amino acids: CASGRISGANVLTF. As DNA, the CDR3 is TGTGCCAGCGGCCGCATCTCTGGGGCCAACGTCCTGACTTTC.

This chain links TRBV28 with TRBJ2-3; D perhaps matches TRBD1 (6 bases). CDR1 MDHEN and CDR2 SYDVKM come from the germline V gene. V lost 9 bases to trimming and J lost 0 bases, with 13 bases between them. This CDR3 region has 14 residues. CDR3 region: CASCQGISTDTQYF. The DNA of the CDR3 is TGTGCCAGTTGCCAGGGGATAAGCACAGATACGCAGTATTTT.

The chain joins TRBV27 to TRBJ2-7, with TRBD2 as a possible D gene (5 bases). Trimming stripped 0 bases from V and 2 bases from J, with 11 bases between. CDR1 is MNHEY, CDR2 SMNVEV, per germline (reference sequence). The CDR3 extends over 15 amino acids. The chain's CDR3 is CASSLSRAGPYEQYF. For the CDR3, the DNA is TGTGCCAGCAGTTTATCGAGGGCAGGCCCCTACGAGCAGTACTTC.